This TCR beta chain was obtained from a study of blood T cells in healthy people across ages. Every donor gave 9 to 10 milliliters of peripheral blood. A J-beta primer mix and a sample-barcoded 5' primer were used in a second PCR of roughly 6 to 12 cycles. Unique molecular identifiers of 12 random nucleotides labeled each cDNA. TCRdb used MiXCR to reprocess the 5' RACE reads, holding one entry per CDR3 protein. The sample records 700,000 or so distinct CDR3 sequences, 35% to 50% being singletons. In germline, CDR1 is DFQATT, CDR2 SNEGSKA (reference sequence). This CDR3 is built from 11 residues. With 6 bases removed from V and 7 bases from J, the gap between germline ends came to 9 bases.

Sequenced material: blood. The clonotype comes from a man of 80 years or more in good health. This chain connects TRBV20-1 to TRBJ2-2; D not certain. CDR3 amino acids: CSAELGGELFF. CDR3 DNA: TGCAGTGCGGAGTTGGGCGGGGAGCTGTTTTTT.